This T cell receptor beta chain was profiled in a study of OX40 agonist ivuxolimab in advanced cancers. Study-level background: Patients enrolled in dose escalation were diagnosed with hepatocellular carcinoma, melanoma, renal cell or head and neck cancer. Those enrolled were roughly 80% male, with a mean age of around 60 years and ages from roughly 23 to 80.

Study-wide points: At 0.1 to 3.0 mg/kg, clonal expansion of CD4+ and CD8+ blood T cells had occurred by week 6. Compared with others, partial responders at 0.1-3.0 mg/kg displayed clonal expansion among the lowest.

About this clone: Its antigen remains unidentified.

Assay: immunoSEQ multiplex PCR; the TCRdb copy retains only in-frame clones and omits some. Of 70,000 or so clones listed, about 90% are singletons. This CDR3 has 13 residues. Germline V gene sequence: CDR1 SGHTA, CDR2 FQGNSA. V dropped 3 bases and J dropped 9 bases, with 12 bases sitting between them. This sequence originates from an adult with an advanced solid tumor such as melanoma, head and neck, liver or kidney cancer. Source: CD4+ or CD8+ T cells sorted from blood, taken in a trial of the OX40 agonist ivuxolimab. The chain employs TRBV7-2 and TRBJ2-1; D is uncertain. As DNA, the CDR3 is TGTGCCAGCAGCTTCAATCCCGCCGGTGAGCAGTTCTTC. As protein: CASSFNPAGEQFF. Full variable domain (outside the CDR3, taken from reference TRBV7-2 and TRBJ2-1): GAGVSQSPSNKVTEKGKDVELRCDPISGHTALYWYRQSLGQGLEFLIYFQGNSAPDKSGLPSDRFSAERTGGSVSTLTIQRTQQEDSAVYLCASSFNPAGEQFFGPGTRLTVL.